This T cell receptor beta chain was captured in a study of blood T cell repertoires in COVID-19. Across the study: The United States, Italy and Spain supplied acute and convalescent COVID-19 samples. Sample material is recorded as cDNA or gDNA derived from T cells, B-cell-depleted T cells, or PBMCs.

This CDR3 is 15 amino acids long. Source study methods: Reference gene primer amplification gave nucleated cell count estimates. Method: immunoSEQ multiplex PCR; TCRdb's copy keeps in-frame clones and lacks some. V, J and clone size reflect that table, while D and trimming were determined from the DNA. The sample lists under 200,000 clones, roughly 90% occurring once. Source material: peripheral blood. This receptor was identified in a man aged 18-30 years with active or convalescent COVID-19. The chain links TRBV21-1 to TRBJ2-5; no check of the table's D call, TRBD2, against the DNA was made. TRBV21-1 is a documented pseudogene. The CDR3 reads CASSPGLAGEETQYF. CDR3 sequence (DNA): TGTGCCAGCAGCCCGGGACTAGCGGGAGAAGAGACCCAGTACTTC.